One and the same sample provided the 16 T cell receptor beta chains below, sequenced in a study of CD8+ T cells in alopecia areata. Specified treatment: oral pan-JAK inhibitor, 5-10 mg twice daily. After isolation, RNA underwent reverse transcription to generate cDNA as the sequencing template. Clones were sequenced by immunoSEQ multiplex PCR, and TCRdb holds only the in-frame ones, with some missing. The sample includes hundreds of thousands of clones, 66% seen only once; the top ten take 0.95% to 1.5%. The sample in question was CD4+ T cells sorted from blood, obtained at approximately week 42, from a patient treated with tofacitinib. Source of these receptors: a human donor with alopecia areata.

This sequence joins TRBV6-1 and TRBJ1-5, with D perhaps TRBD1 (6 bases). Trimming took 0 bases from V and 0 from J, leaving 12 bases between them. The CDR3 loop spans 17 amino acids. Germline lookup yields CDR1 MNHNS and CDR2 SASEGT. CDR3 sequence reads: CASSEALQGYSNQPQHF. The DNA of the CDR3 is TGTGCCAGCAGTGAAGCGCTTCAGGGGTATAGCAATCAGCCCCAGCATTTT.

The chain employs TRBV14 and TRBJ2-4; 7 bases are a match to TRBD2. The germline gives CDR1 SGHDN, CDR2 FVKESK. V dropped 4 bases and J dropped 9; count of bases not matched to a gene: 6. The CDR3 sequence is 13 residues long. Here the CDR3 DNA reads TGTGCCAGCAGCCCAGGGCGGGGGACCATTCAGTACTTC. This gives the protein CASSPGRGTIQYF.

The J gene is TRBJ2-3, the V gene TRBV2; D might be TRBD1 or TRBD2, each matching 5 bases. V lost 5 bases and J lost 2, with 14 bases in between. The CDR3 length is 15 residues. Germline assignment: CDR1 SNHLY and CDR2 FYNNEI. DNA of the CDR3: TGTGCCAGCAGTACACTAGGGACGGTCACAGATACGCAGTATTTT. This codes for CASSTLGTVTDTQYF.

Worth noting for this clone: The sample has other DNA sequences that encode this CDR3 too. This chain links TRBV12-5 with TRBJ1-4; 8 bases map to TRBD1. The germline V gene encodes CDR1 LGHNT and CDR2 FRNRAP. This CDR3 spans 15 amino acids. V lost 5 bases and J lost 3; bases outside the gene matches: 5. CDR3 sequence (DNA): TGTGCTAGTGGTCCAGGGACAGGTTCTAATGAAAAACTGTTTTTT. It yields the protein CASGPGTGSNEKLFF.

The rearrangement joins TRBV9 to TRBJ1-3; 7 bases map to TRBD1. V shed 3 bases, J shed 7 bases, and the junction held 1 base outside the gene matches. The germline CDR1 and CDR2 sequences are SGDLS and YYNGEE. The CDR3 sequence is 12 residues long. The CDR3 nucleotides are TGTGCCAGCAGCGAACAGGGGAACACCATATATTTT. This sequence encodes CASSEQGNTIYF.

This chain connects TRBV12-5 to TRBJ2-1; D remains unclear. Trimming left V 0 bases short and J 10 bases short, with 7 bases between. Germline values: CDR1 LGHNT, CDR2 FRNRAP. The CDR3 consists of 12 residues. The CDR3 DNA is TGTGCTAGTGGTTTGGTACTTGGGGAGCAGTTCTTC. This sequence encodes CASGLVLGEQFF.

The table lists this clone with a count of one. V usage is TRBV29-1 and J usage is TRBJ2-6; D possibly corresponds to TRBD2 (6 bases). Germline V gene data show CDR1 as SQVTM and CDR2 as ANQGSEA. V dropped 3 bases and J dropped 0 bases, with 12 bases sitting between them. This CDR3 is 16 amino acids long. In DNA form, the CDR3 reads TGCAGCGTTGAGGGACTTACACACTCTGGGGCCAACGTCCTGACTTTC. Its translation: CSVEGLTHSGANVLTF.

J is TRBJ2-7 and V is TRBV25-1; unclear D gene. This CDR3 spans 14 amino acids. Germline-derived CDR1 and CDR2 are MGHDK and SYGVNS. Trimming removed 1 base from V and 0 bases from J, with 7 bases in between. This CDR3 reads CASSESGRSYEQYF. The CDR3 DNA reads TGTGCCAGCAGTGAATCAGGCCGCTCCTACGAGCAGTACTTC.

CDR3 region: CASSPQAFAGANVLTF. DNA of the CDR3: TGTGCCAGCAGTCCGCAGGCCTTTGCGGGGGCCAACGTCCTGACTTTC. The rearrangement links TRBV4-2 to TRBJ2-6; D is ambiguous. Germline V gives CDR1 LGHNA, CDR2 YNFKEQ. This CDR3 is 16 amino acids long. V was trimmed by 6 bases and J by 4 bases, leaving 16 bases between them.

In its sample, this clone was seen a few times. This chain uses TRBV21-1 with TRBJ1-5; the tabulated D call, TRBD1, remains unverified against the DNA. TRBV21-1 constitutes a pseudogene. This CDR3 is built from 17 residues. The CDR3 DNA reads as TGTGCCAATCCCCGGGACAGGGCTACTGATAGCAATCAGCCCCAGCATTTT. It yields the protein CANPRDRATDSNQPQHF.

V is TRBV25-1 and J is TRBJ1-2; D is undetermined. The V end was cut by 3 bases, the J end by 3 bases, with 11 bases between. Germline V gene lookup returns CDR1 MGHDK and CDR2 SYGVNS. The CDR3 has 14 amino acids. The DNA of the CDR3 is TGTGCCAGCAGTGATGGGTGGACCGACTATGGCTACACCTTC. This gives the protein CASSDGWTDYGYTF.

The chain recombines TRBV29-1 with TRBJ1-6, with D unclear. Trimming left V 6 bases short and J 10 bases short, with 7 bases between. Per germline, CDR1 SQVTM and CDR2 ANQGSEA. The CDR3 loop spans 10 amino acids. CDR3 residues: CSVRRSPLHF. In DNA, the CDR3 is TGCAGCGTGCGTAGGTCACCCCTCCACTTT.

The genes are TRBV25-1 and TRBJ2-3, with D tentatively TRBD1 (5 bases). There are 15 residues in the CDR3. The V gene lost 2 bases and the J gene lost 1 base, with 10 bases spanning the gap. Germline V CDR1 and CDR2: MGHDK, SYGVNS. The CDR3 loop is CASSEVGVRTDTQYF. Written as DNA, the CDR3 is TGTGCCAGCAGTGAAGTAGGGGTACGCACAGATACGCAGTATTTT.

The genes are TRBV9 and TRBJ2-1; the match to TRBD2 covers 7 bases. CDR1 and CDR2 (germline): SGDLS, YYNGEE. V shed 0 bases, J shed 12 bases, and the junction held 6 bases outside the gene matches. The CDR3 has 13 residues. The CDR3 here is CASSVADWGGQFF. The CDR3 coding sequence is TGTGCCAGCAGCGTAGCTGATTGGGGGGGGCAGTTCTTC.

Concerning this clone: The identical CDR3 is also encoded by other nucleotide sequences in the sample. In DNA form, the CDR3 reads TGCAGCGTTGTCGGGAGAATGAACACTGAAGCTTTCTTT. This codes for CSVVGRMNTEAFF. V is TRBV29-1 and J is TRBJ1-1; D uncertain. The length of the CDR3 is 13 residues. V lost 4 bases and J 0 bases, leaving 9 bases between the germline ends. Germline V gives CDR1 SQVTM, CDR2 ANQGSEA. Together with reference TRBV29-1 and TRBJ1-1, the CDR3 gives the full variable domain: SAVISQKPSRDICQRGTSLTIQCQVDSQVTMMFWYRQQPGQSLTLIATANQGSEATYESGFVIDKFPISRPNLTFSTLTVSNMSPEDSSIYLCSVVGRMNTEAFFGQGTRLTVV.

V usage is TRBV6-5 and J usage is TRBJ1-1; the D is unclear. The ends were cut back, 2 bases at V and 11 bases at J, with 12 bases in the middle. Looked up from germline, CDR1 is MNHEY and CDR2 is SVGAGI. The CDR3 has 12 amino acids. This CDR3 reads CASSYRGTGAFF. CDR3 sequence (DNA): TGTGCCAGCAGTTACAGAGGAACCGGTGCTTTCTTT.